One and the same sample provided the 23 T cell receptor beta chains below, sequenced in a study of cytomegalovirus exposure and HLA in healthy donors. The PCR employed 60 Vbeta primers together with 13 Jbeta primers. Sequencing used immunoSEQ multiplex PCR; TCRdb keeps in-frame clones, though not all of them. The table lists about 120,000 clones, around 80% of them singletons, with 7.5% to 9% in the top ten. Sequencing was done on a sample of PBMCs. These TCRs come from a female donor in good health and CMV-seropositive.

This clone was observed once. The chain employs TRBV9 and TRBJ2-2, with D hard to call. This CDR3 has 15 amino acids. Germline CDR1 is SGDLS and CDR2 is YYNGEE. Deletions cut 2 bases from V and 2 bases from J, with 10 bases between. The CDR3 region is CASSVEHPNTGELFF. CDR3 sequence (DNA): TGTGCCAGCAGCGTTGAACATCCTAACACCGGGGAGCTGTTTTTT. Complete variable domain (other parts from reference TRBV9 and TRBJ2-2): DSGVTQTPKHLITATGQRVTLRCSPRSGDLSVYWYQQSLDQGLQFLIQYYNGEERAKGNILERFSAQQFPDLHSELNLSSLELGDSALYFCASSVEHPNTGELFFGEGSRLTVL.

J is TRBJ1-6 and V is TRBV7-3; 10 nucleotides align to TRBD1. Germline lookup yields CDR1 SGHTA and CDR2 FQGTGA. The CDR3 length is 15 residues. The junction had 5 bases not matched to a gene; V was cut back by 5 bases and J by 7 bases. The CDR3 loop reads CASSPGTGVNSPLHF. The CDR3 DNA reads as TGTGCCAGCAGCCCCGGGACAGGGGTAAATTCACCCCTCCACTTT.

This chain uses TRBV11-3 with TRBJ2-5; D possibly corresponds to TRBD1 (9 bases). This CDR3 has 15 residues. In germline, CDR1 is SGHNT, CDR2 YENEEA. Trimming pared 5 bases from V and 4 bases from J, leaving 17 bases between. The CDR3 spells CASSLREGQGETQYF. The CDR3 region has the DNA TGTGCCAGCAGCCTACGGGAGGGACAGGGAGAGACCCAGTACTTC. The whole variable domain, filled in from reference TRBV11-3 and TRBJ2-5, reads EAGVVQSPRYKIIEKKQPVAFWCNPISGHNTLYWYLQNLGQGPELLIRYENEEAVDDSQLPKDRFSAERLKGVDSTLKIQPAELGDSAVYLCASSLREGQGETQYFGPGTRLLVL.

The chain has TRBV7-9 and TRBJ1-1; no clear D. V was shortened by 1 base and J by 0 bases, with 12 bases between the two germline ends. The germline V gene has CDR1 SEHNR and CDR2 FQNEAQ (reference sequence). The CDR3 covers 16 residues. The CDR3 here is CASSLGAGALNTEAFF. Here the CDR3 DNA reads TGTGCCAGCAGCTTAGGAGCCGGAGCTCTGAACACTGAAGCTTTCTTT.

This sequence joins TRBV7-2 and TRBJ2-1; 12 bases agree with TRBD1. Germline CDR1 and CDR2: SGHTA and FQGNSA. The CDR3 covers 15 residues. The V segment lost 5 bases and the J segment 7 bases; nucleotides outside the gene matches: 6. CDR3 region: CASSGPGQGANEQFF. CDR3 sequence (DNA): TGTGCCAGCAGCGGGCCGGGACAGGGGGCTAATGAGCAGTTCTTC.

DNA for the CDR3: TGTGCCAGCAGTGAAGGCCCGTCCGGGGGGCATGTCTATGGCTACACCTTC. It translates to CASSEGPSGGHVYGYTF. The V call is TRBV6-1, the J call TRBJ1-2; perhaps TRBD1 as D (6 bases). Germline V gene sequence: CDR1 MNHNS, CDR2 SASEGT. The CDR3 is 17 amino acids. V lost 1 base, J lost 4 bases, and 19 bases lay in between.

In this sample, this clone turned up once. The gene calls are TRBV6-6 and TRBJ2-3; 9 nucleotides line up with TRBD2. Trimming removed 3 bases from V and 5 bases from J; junction bases left unmatched: 6. This CDR3 is 15 amino acids long. The germline V gene has CDR1 MNHNY and CDR2 SVGAGI (reference sequence). CDR3 protein: CASSYFAGGRDTQYF. The CDR3, as DNA: TGTGCCAGCAGTTATTTTGCGGGGGGGCGAGATACGCAGTATTTT.

The chain employs TRBV9 and TRBJ2-2; 10 bases align to TRBD2. The CDR3 extends over 16 amino acids. Trimming took 0 bases from V and 7 from J; bases not matched to a gene: 6. Germline V gene sequence: CDR1 SGDLS, CDR2 YYNGEE. The CDR3 DNA follows: TGTGCCAGCAGCGTAGAGAGCGGGGGGGTCATCGGGGAGCTGTTTTTT. This encodes CASSVESGGVIGELFF.

This clone has a handful of counts. The CDR3 loop is CASTHGGTYEQFF. The CDR3 DNA reads TGTGCCAGTACTCACGGGGGGACCTACGAGCAGTTCTTC. V gene TRBV19 combines with J gene TRBJ2-1; TRBD2 matches 7 bases. The CDR3 has 13 residues. Per the germline V gene, CDR1 is LNHDA and CDR2 is SQIVND (reference sequence). After removal of 7 bases from V and 10 bases from J, the junction contained 10 bases not matched to a gene.

This sequence joins TRBV9 and TRBJ1-1; D is uncertain. The CDR3 extends over 13 amino acids. Trimming took off 4 bases at V and 7 bases at J, with 14 bases between the two ends. Germline V CDR1 and CDR2: SGDLS, YYNGEE. The CDR3 region has the DNA TGTGCCAGCAGCTCCATCTTCGGAGGTGAAGCTTTCTTT. This sequence encodes CASSSIFGGEAFF.

The chain uses TRBV18 and TRBJ1-3; no firm D call. There are 14 residues in the CDR3. Germline lookup yields CDR1 KGHSH and CDR2 LQKENI. With 5 bases removed from V and 0 bases from J, the gap between germline ends came to 8 bases. CDR3 in amino acids: CASSGQDSGNTIYF. DNA for the CDR3: TGTGCCAGCTCAGGGCAGGACTCTGGAAACACCATATATTTT.

The chain carries TRBV6-6 and TRBJ2-7; 7 bases fit TRBD1. CDR3 length: 14 amino acids. Germline V lookup: CDR1 MNHNY, CDR2 SVGAGI (reference sequence). The J segment lost 0 bases and the V segment lost 2 bases, leaving 1 base of the junction unmatched. CDR3 region: CASSYGTASYEQYF. The DNA for the CDR3 is TGTGCCAGCAGTTACGGGACAGCCTCCTACGAGCAGTACTTC.

The chain carries TRBV7-9 and TRBJ2-6; 7 bases align to TRBD1. J gave up 0 bases and V 8 bases, and 7 bases lay outside the gene matches. The CDR3 is 16 amino acids. Germline values: CDR1 SEHNR, CDR2 FQNEAQ (reference sequence). CDR3 sequence reads: CASEGTAGSGANVLTF. The CDR3, as DNA: TGTGCCAGCGAGGGGACAGCTGGCTCTGGGGCCAACGTCCTGACTTTC.

The CDR3 region is CASSYYRTTGELFF. As DNA, the CDR3 is TGTGCCAGCAGCTATTACAGGACGACCGGGGAGCTGTTTTTT. The chain combines TRBV7-9 with TRBJ2-2; D may be TRBD1 (5 bases). From germline, CDR1 is SEHNR and CDR2 FQNEAQ (reference sequence). Trimming pared 4 bases from V and 5 bases from J, leaving 11 bases between. There are 14 residues in the CDR3.

This clone was seen only a few times. The rearrangement uses TRBV18 and TRBJ2-5; 7 nucleotides match TRBD2. Germline V gene data show CDR1 as KGHSH and CDR2 as LQKENI. Trimming took 1 base from V and 5 from J; bases not matched to a gene: 1. This CDR3 is built from 13 residues. CDR3 sequence (DNA): TGTGCCAGCTCACCACTAGCGGGTGAGACCCAGTACTTC. It is translated as CASSPLAGETQYF.

This clone showed up just once. The chain is built from TRBV7-9 and TRBJ2-7, with 7 bases aligning to TRBD1. Looked up from germline, CDR1 is SEHNR and CDR2 is FQNEAQ (reference sequence). V dropped 5 bases and J dropped 5; count of bases not matched to a gene: 9. The CDR3 has 14 residues. CDR3 in DNA: TGTGCCAGCAGCGACCGGACAGGAGGCAACGAGCAGTACTTC. Encoded protein: CASSDRTGGNEQYF.

The chain combines TRBV6-6 with TRBJ1-2; TRBD1 might be the D (6 bases). This CDR3 region has 13 residues. V lost 6 bases, J lost 8 bases, and 16 bases lay in between. The V gene's germline CDR1 is MNHNY and CDR2 SVGAGI (reference sequence). The DNA of the CDR3 is TGTGCCAGCAGCCGAACAGGGCTTGAGGGCTACACCTTC. This codes for CASSRTGLEGYTF.

The V and J genes are TRBV9 and TRBJ2-5; D unclear. Germline loops: CDR1 SGDLS, CDR2 YYNGEE. The CDR3 totals 14 residues. The V end was cut by 0 bases, the J end by 5 bases, with 11 bases between. Here the CDR3 DNA reads TGTGCCAGCAGCGTAGAGGCAGGCTGGGAGACCCAGTACTTC. Amino acids: CASSVEAGWETQYF.

The CDR3 region is CASSRGVYTEAFF. The CDR3 DNA reads as TGTGCCAGTAGTCGCGGGGTGTACACTGAAGCTTTCTTT. The chain links TRBV19 to TRBJ1-1; D is uncertain. Trimming removed 5 bases at V and 3 bases at J, with 10 bases between. From germline, CDR1 is LNHDA and CDR2 SQIVND (reference sequence). The CDR3 totals 13 residues. Variable domain in full (rest from reference TRBV19 and TRBJ1-1): DGGITQSPKYLFRKEGQNVTLSCEQNLNHDAMYWYRQDPGQGLRLIYYSQIVNDFQKGDIAEGYSVSREKKESFPLTVTSAQKNPTAFYLCASSRGVYTEAFFGQGTRLTVV.

J is TRBJ1-2 and V is TRBV6-5, with 7 bases identical to TRBD1. J gave up 6 bases and V 5 bases, and 6 bases lay outside the gene matches. CDR3 size: 13 residues. Looked up from germline, CDR1 is MNHEY and CDR2 is SVGAGI. CDR3 sequence (DNA): TGTGCCAGCAGTCTGGACAGGATGGATGGCTACACCTTC. This gives the protein CASSLDRMDGYTF.

The V gene is TRBV30, the J gene TRBJ2-7; D is perhaps TRBD2 (6 bases). The V end lost 3 bases, the J end lost 1 base, and 13 bases lay between the germline ends. Germline CDR1 is GTSNPN and CDR2 is SVGIG (reference sequence). The CDR3 runs 14 residues. The CDR3 loop reads CAWSWAGRSYEQYF. The DNA for the CDR3 is TGTGCCTGGAGCTGGGCGGGGCGATCCTACGAGCAGTACTTC. The full variable domain, completed using reference TRBV30 and TRBJ2-7, is SQTIHQWPATLVQPVGSPLSLECTVEGTSNPNLYWYRQAAGRGLQLLFYSVGIGQISSEVPQNLSASRPQDRQFILSSKKLLLSDSGFYLCAWSWAGRSYEQYFGPGTRLTVT.

This clone was picked up one time. J is TRBJ1-1 and V is TRBV29-1; D gene unclear. This CDR3 region has 14 residues. V lost 6 bases, J lost 1 base, and 15 bases lay in between. Per germline, CDR1 SQVTM and CDR2 ANQGSEA. The CDR3 spells CSVGRIPTNTEAFF. CDR3 sequence (DNA): TGCAGCGTGGGGAGGATACCGACGAACACTGAAGCTTTCTTT.

The rearrangement joins TRBV6-5 to TRBJ1-5, with 9 bases matching TRBD1. This CDR3 is built from 15 residues. V was pared by 7 bases and J by 9 bases, with 13 bases of the junction left unmatched. Germline V gene lookup returns CDR1 MNHEY and CDR2 SVGAGI. CDR3 nucleotides: TGTGCCAGCAAGTCGACAGGGGGTCCGGGAACGCCCCAGCATTTT. Translated: CASKSTGGPGTPQHF.